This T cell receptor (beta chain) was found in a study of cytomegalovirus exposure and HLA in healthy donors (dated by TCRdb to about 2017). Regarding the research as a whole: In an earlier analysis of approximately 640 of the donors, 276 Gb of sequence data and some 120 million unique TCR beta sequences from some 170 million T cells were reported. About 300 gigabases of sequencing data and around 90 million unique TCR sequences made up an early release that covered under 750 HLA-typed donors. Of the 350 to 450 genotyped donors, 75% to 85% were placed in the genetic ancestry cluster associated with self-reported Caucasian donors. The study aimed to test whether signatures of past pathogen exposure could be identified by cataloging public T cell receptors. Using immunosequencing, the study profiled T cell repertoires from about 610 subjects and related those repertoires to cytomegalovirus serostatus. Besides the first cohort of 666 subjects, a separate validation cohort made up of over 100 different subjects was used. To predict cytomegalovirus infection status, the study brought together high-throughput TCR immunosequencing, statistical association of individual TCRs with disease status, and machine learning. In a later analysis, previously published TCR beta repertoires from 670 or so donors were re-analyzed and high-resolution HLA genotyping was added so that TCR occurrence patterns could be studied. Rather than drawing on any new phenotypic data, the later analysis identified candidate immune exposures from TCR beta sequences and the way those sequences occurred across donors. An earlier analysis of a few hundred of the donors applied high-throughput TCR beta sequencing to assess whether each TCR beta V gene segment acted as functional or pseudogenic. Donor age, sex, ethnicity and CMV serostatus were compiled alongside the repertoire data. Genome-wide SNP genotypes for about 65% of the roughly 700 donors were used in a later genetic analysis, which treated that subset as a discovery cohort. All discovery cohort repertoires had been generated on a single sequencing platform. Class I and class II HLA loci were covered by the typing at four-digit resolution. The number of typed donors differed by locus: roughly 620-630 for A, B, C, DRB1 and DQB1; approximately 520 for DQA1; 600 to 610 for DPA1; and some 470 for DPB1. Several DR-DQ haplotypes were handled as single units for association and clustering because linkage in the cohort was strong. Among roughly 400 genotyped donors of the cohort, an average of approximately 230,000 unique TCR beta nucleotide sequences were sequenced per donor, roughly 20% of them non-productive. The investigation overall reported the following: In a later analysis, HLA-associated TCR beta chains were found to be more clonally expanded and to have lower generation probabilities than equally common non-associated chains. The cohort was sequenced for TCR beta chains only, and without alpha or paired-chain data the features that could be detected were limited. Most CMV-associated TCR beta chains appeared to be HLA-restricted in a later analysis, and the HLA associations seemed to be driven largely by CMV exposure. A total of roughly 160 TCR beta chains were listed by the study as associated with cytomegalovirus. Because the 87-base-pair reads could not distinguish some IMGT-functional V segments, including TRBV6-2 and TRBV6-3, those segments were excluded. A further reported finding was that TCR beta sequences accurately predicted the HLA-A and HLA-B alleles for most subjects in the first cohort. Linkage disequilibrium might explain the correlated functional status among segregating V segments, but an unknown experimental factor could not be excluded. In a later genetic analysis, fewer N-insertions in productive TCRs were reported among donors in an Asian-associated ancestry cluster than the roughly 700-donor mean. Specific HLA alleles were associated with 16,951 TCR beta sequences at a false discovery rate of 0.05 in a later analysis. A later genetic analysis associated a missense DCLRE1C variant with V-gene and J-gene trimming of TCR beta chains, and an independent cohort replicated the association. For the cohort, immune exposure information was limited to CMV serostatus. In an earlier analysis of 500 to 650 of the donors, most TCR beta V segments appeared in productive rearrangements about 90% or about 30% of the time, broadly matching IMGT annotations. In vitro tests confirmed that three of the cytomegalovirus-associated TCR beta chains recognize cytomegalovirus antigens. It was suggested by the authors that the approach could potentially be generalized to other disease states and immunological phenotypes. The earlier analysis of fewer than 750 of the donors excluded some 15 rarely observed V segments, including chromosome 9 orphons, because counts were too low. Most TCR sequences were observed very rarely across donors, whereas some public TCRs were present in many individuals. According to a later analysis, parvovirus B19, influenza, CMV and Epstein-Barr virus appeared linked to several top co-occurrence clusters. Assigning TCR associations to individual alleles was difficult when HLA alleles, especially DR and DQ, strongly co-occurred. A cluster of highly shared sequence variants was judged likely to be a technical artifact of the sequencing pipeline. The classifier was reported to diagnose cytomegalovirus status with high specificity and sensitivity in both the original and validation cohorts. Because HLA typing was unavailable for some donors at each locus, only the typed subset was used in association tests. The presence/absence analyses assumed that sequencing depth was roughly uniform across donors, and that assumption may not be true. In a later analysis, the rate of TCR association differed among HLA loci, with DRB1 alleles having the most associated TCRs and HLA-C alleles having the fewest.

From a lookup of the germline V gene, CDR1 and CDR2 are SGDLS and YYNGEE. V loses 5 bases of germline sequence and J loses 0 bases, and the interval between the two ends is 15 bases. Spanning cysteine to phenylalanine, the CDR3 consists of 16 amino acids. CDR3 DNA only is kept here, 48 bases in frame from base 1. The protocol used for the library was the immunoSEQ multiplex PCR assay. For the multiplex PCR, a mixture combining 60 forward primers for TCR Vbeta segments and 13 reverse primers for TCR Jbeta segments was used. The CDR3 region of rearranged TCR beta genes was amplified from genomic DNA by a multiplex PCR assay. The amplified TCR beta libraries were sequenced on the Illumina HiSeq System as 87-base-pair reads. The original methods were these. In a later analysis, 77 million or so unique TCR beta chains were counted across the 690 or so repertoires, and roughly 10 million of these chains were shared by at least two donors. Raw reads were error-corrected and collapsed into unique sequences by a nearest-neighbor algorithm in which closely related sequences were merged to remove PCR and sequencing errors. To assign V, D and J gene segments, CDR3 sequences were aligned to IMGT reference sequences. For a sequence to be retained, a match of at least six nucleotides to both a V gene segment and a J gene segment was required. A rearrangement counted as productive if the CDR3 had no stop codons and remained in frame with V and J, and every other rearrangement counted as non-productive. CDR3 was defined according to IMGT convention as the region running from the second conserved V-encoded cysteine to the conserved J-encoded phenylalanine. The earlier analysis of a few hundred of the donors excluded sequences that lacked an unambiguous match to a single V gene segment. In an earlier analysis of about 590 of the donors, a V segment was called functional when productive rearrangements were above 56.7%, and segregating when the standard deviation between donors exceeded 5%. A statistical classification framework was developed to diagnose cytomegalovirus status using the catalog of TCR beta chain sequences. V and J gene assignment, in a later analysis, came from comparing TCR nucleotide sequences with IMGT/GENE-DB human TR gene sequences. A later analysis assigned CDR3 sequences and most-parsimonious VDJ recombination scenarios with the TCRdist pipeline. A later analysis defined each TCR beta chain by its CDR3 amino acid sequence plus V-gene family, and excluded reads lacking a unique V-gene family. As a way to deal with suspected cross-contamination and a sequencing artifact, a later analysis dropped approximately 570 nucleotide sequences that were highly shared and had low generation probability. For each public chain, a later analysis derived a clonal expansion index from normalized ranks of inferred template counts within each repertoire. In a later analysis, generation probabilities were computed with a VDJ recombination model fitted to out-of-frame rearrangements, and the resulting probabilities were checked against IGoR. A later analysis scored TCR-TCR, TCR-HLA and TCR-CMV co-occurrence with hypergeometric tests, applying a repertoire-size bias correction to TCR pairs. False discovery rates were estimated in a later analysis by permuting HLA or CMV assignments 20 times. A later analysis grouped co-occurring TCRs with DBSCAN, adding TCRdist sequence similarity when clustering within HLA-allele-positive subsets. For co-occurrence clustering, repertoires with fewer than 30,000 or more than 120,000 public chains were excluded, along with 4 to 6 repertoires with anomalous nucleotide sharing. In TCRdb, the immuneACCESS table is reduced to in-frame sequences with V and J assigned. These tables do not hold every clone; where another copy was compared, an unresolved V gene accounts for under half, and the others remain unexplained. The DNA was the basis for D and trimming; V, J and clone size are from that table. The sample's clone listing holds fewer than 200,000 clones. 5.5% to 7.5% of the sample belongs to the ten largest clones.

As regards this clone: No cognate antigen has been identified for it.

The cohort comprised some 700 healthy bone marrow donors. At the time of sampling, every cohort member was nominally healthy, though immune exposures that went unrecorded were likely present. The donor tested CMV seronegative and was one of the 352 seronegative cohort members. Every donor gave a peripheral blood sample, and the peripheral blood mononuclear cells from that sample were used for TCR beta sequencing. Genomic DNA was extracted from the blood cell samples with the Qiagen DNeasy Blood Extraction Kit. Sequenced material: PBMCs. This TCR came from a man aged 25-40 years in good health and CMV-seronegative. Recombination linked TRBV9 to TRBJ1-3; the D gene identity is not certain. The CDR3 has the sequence CASRSLNGSSGNTIYF. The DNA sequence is TGTGCCAGCAGAAGTTTGAACGGGAGCTCTGGAAACACCATATATTTT.